What follows is one T cell receptor beta chain and its context. Its target is unknown. The junction had 15 bases not matched to a gene; V was cut back by 8 bases and J by 2 bases. The germline V gene encodes CDR1 SQVTM and CDR2 ANQGSEA. The CDR3 has 16 residues. A 5'RACE template-switching step, the method used to make TCR cDNA, added a universal primer site and UMIs. TCRdb reprocessed the 5' RACE reads with MiXCR, giving one entry per CDR3 protein. The sample yields under 550,000 distinct CDR3 sequences, about a fifth seen once. The sample originates from a study of T cells after yellow fever vaccination. Study findings and constraints: Boosting was followed by the reappearance of most primary-vaccination clones (under 97% CD4, around 91% CD8).

The sequenced sample was PBMCs, obtained less than 25 days after the first yellow fever vaccination. This clonotype was obtained from a man between 18 and 35 years old who received the YFV17D yellow fever vaccine. This chain uses TRBV29-1 with TRBJ1-1; 9 bases fit TRBD1. The CDR3 region is CSSTPRDRVVNTEAFF. CDR3 DNA: TGCAGCAGCACCCCTCGGGACAGGGTGGTTAACACTGAAGCTTTCTTT.